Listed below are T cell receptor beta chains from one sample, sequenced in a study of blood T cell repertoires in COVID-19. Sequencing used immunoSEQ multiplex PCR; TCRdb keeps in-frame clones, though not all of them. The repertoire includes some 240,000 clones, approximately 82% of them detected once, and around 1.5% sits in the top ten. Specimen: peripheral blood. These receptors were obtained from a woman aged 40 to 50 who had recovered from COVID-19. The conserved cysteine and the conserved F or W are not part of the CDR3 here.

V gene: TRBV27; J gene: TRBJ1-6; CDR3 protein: ASSTGTGDNSPLH
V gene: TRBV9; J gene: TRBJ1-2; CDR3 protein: ASSREGVSYGYT
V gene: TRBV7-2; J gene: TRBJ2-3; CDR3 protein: ASSLVGLSYSTDTQY
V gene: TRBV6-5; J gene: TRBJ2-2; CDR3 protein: ARIQGANTGELF
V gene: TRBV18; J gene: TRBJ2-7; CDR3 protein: ASSPTTVPYEQY
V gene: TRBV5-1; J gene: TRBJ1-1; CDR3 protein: ASSPGQNTEAF
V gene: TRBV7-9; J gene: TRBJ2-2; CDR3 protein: ASSLGRGSTGELF
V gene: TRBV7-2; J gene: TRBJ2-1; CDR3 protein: ASSSDGGPYNEQF
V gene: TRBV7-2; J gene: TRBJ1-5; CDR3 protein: ASSQRSGQVDQPQH
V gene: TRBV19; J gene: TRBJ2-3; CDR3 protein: ASRALDRGEADTQY
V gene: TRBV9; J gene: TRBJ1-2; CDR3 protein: ASSVVGVQGYT
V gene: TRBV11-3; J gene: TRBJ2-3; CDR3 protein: ASSQVRTAVTQY
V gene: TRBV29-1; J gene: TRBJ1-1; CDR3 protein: SVETYGTGADTEAF
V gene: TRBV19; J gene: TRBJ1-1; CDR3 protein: ASTARGSSTEAF
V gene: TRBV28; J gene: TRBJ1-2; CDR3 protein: ASSLTTGRHGYT
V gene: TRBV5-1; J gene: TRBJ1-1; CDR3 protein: ASSNRTGGLTEAF
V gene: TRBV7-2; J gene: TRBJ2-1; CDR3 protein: ASSLVIAREQF
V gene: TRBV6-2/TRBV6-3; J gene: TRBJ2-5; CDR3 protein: ASSYSRQFGETQY
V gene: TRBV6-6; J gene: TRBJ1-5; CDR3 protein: ASSYGAGPQH
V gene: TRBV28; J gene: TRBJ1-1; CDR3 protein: ASSVAVTEAF
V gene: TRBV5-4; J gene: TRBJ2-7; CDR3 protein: ASSLGGTGSNEQY
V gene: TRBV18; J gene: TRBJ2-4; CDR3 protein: ASSAGGLGKNIQY
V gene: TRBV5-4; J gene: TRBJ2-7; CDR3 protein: ASSLAGIVYEQY
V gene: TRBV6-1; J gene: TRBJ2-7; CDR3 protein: ASSEEGVPYEQY
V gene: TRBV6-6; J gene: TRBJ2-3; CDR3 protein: ASSSGLAGHTDTQY
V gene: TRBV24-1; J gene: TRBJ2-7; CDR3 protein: ATSEGWSGYEQY
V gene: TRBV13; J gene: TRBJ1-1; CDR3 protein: ASSEGQRNTEAF
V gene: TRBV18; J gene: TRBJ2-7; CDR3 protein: ASSPGQGVSYEQY
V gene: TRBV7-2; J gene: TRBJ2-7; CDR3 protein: ASSPTPGYEQY
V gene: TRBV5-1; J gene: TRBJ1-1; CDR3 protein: ASSLGGPEAF
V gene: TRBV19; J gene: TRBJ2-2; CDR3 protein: ASSPGTGRTGELF
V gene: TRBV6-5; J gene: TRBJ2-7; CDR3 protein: ASSYSGTAYEQY
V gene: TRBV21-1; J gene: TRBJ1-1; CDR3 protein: ASSKDRVMNTEAF
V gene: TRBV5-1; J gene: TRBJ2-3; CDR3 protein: ASSSGTSGGSTDTQY
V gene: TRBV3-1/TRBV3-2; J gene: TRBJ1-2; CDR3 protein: ASSQSGGDGYT
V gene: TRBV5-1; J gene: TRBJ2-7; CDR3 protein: ASAGASGVHYEQY
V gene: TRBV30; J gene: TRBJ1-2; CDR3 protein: ASQGFFGYT
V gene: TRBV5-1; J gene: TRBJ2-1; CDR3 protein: ASSSSGGMAYNEQF
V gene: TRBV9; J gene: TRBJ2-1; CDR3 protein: ASSPRHGYNEQF
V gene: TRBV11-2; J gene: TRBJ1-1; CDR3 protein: ASSLDPYGLAF
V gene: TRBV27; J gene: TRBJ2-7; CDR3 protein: ASRGTGTGGHEQY
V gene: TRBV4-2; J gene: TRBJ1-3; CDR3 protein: ASSQEFTPGGSHGNTIY
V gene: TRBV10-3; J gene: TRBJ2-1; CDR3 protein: AISDRGLHNEQF
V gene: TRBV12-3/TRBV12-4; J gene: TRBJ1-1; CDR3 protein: ASSPRQGDTAF
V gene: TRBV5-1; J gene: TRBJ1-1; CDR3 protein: ASSLEIHGANEAF
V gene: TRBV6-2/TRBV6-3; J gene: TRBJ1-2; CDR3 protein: ASSANYGYT
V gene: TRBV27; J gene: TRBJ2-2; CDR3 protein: ASSPGLLGGPGTGELF
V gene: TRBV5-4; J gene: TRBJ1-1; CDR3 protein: ASSLGLQVRAF
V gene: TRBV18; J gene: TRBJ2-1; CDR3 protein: ASSLDWNNEQF
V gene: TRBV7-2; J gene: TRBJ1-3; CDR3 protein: ASSLAQGYTGNTIY
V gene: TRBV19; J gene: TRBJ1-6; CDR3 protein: ASSTEGSSPLH
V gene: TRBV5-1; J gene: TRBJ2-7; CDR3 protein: ASSLRGSPLYEQY
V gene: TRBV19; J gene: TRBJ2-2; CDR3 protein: ASRRGGALSGELF
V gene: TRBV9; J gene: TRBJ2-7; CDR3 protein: ASSGGQGGYEQY
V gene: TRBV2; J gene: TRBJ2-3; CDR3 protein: ASSEGFTPGDTQY
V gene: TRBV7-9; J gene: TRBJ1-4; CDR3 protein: ASSLGQPNLHEKLF